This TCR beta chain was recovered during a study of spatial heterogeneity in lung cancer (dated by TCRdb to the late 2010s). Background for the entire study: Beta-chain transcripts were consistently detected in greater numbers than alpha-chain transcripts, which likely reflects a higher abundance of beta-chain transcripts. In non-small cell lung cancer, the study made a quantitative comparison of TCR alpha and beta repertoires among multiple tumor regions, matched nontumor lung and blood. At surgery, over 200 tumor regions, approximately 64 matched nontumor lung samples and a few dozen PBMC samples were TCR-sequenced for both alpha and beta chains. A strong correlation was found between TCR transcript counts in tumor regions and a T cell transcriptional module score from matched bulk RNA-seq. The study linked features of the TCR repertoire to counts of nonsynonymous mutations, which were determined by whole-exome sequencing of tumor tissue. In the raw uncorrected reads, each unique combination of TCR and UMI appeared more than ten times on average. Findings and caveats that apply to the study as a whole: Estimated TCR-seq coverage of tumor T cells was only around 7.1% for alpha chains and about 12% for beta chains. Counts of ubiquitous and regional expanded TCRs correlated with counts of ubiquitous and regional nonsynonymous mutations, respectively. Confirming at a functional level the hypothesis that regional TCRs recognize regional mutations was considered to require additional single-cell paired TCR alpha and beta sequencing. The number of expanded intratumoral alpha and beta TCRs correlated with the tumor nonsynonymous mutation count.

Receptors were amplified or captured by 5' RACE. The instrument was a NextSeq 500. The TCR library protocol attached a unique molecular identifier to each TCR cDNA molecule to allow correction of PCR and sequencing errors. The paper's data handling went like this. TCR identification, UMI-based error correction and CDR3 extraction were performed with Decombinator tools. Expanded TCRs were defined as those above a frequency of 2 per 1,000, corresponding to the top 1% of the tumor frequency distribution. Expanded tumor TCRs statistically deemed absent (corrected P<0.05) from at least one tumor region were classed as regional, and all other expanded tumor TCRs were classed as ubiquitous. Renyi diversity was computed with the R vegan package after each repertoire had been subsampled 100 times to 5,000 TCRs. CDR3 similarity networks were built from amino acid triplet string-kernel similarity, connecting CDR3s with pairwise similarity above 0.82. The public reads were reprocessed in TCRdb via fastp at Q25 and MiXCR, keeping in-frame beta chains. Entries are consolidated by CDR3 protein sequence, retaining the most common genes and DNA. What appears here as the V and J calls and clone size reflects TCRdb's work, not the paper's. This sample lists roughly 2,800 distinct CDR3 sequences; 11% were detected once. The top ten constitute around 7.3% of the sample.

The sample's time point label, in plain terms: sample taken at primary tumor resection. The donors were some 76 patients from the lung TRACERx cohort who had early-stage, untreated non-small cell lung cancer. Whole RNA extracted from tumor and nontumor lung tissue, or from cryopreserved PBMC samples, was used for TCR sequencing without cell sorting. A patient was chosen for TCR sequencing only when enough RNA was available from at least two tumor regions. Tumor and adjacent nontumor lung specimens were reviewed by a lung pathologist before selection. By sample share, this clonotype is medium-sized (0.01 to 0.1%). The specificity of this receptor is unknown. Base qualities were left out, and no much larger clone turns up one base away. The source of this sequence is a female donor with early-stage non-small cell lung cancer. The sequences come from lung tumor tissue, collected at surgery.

The nucleotide sequence reads as follows: TGTGCCAGCAGCAGCAGGGTTGGGGCGGAGTACGAGCAGTACTTC. It is translated as CASSSRVGAEYEQYF. The chain employs TRBV7-9 and TRBJ2-7; TRBD1 might be the D gene, on 5 matching bases. Reading from cysteine to phenylalanine, the CDR3 counts 15 amino acids. The only DNA kept is the CDR3, 45 bases in frame from the first base. The CDR1 and CDR2 encoded by the germline V gene (reference sequence) are SEHNR and FQNEAQ. V sheds 5 bases and J sheds 4 bases, leaving 18 bases between their ends.